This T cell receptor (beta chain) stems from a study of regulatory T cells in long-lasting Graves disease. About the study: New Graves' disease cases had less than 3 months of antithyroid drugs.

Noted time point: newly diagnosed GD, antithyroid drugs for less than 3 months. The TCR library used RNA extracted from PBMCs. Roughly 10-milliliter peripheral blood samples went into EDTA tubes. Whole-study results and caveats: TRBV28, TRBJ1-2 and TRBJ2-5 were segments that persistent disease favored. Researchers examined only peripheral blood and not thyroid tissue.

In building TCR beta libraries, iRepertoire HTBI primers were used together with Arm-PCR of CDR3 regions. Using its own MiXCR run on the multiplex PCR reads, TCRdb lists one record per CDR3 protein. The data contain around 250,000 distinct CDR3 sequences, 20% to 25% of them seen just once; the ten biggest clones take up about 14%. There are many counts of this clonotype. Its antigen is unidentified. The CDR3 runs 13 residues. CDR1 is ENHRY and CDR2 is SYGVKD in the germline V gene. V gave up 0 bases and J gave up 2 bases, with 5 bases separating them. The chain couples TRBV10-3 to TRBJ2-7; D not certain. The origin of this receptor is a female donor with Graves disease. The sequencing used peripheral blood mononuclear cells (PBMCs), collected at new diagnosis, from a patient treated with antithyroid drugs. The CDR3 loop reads CAISESKTYEQYF. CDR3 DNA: TGTGCCATCAGTGAGTCTAAAACCTACGAGCAGTACTTC.